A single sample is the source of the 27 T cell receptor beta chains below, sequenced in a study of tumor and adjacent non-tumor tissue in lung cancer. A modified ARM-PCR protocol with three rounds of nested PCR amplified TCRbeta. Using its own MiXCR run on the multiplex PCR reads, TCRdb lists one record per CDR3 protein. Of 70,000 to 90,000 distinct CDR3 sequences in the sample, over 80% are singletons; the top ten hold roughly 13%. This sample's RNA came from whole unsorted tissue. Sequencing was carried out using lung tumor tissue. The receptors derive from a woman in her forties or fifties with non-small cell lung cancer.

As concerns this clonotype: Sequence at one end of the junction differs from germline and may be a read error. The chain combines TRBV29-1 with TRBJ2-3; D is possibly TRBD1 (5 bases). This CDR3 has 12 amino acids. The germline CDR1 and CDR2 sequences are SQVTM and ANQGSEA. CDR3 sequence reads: CSVAQACDTQYF. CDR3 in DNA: TGCAGCGTCGCACAGGCCTGCGATACGCAATATTTT.

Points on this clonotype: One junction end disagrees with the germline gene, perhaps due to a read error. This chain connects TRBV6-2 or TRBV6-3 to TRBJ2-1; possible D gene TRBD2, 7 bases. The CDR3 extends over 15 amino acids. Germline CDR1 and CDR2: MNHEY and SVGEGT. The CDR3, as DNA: TGTGCCAGCAGTTTGGGAAAGGGGGGGTACAGTGAGCAGTTCTTC. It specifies CASSLGKGGYSEQFF.

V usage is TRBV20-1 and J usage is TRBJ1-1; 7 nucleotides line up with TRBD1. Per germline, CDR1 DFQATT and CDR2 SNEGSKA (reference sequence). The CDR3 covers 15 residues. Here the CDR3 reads CTAKDRRHGNTEAFF. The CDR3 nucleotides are TGCACTGCAAAGGACAGGAGGCATGGGAACACTGAAGCTTTCTTT.

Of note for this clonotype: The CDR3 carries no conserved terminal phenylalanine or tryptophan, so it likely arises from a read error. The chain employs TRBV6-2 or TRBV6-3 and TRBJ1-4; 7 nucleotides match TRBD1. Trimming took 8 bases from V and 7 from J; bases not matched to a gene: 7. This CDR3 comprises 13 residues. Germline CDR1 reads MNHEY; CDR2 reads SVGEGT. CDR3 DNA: TGTGCCAGCTGCCATGGGACAGCTGAAAAACTGTTTTTA. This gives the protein CASCHGTAEKLFL.

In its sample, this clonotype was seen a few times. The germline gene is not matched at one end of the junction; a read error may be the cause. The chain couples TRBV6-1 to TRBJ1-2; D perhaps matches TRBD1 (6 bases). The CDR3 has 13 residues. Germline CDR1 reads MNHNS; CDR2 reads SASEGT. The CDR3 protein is CVSSPDSGLGYTF. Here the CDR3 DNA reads TGTGTCAGCAGCCCGGACAGTGGTCTTGGCTACACCTTC.

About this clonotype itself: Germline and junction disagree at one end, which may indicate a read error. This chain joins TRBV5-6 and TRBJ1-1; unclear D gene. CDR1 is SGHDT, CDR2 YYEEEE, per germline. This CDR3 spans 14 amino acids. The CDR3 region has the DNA TGTGCCAGCAGCTTGGCCTGGATTACCACTGAAGCCATCTTT. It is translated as CASSLAWITTEAIF.

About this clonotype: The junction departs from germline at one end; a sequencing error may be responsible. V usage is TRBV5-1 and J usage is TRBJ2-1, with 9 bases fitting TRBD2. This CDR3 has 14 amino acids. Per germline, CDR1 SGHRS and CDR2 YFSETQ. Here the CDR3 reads CASSPLAGDNEQFF. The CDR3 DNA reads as TGTGCCAGCAGCCCATTAGCGGGGGACAATGAGCAGTTCTTC.

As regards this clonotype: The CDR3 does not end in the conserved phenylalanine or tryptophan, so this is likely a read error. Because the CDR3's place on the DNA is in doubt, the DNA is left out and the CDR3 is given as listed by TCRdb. The CDR3 loop is CASSIERASYNEQFL. V usage is TRBV6-5 and J usage is TRBJ2-1; the table's D call of TRBD2 was not tested on the DNA. The germline V gene has CDR1 MNHEY and CDR2 SVGAGI. 15 amino acids form the CDR3, both terminal residues included.

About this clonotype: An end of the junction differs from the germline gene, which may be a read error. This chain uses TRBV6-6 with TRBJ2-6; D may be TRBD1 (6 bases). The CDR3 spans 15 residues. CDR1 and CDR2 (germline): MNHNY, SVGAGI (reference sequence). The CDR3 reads CASSPTWLGANVLTF. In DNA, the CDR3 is TGTGCCAGCAGTCCGACATGGTTGGGGGCCAATGTCCTGACTTTC.

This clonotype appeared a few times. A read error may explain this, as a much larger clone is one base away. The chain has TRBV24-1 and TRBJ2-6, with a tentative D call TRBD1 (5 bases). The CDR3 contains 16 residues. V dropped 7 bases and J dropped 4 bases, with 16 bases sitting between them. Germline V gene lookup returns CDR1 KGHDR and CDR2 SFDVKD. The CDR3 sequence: CATSGSGRAGANVLTF. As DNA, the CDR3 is TGTGCCACCAGCGGTTCAGGGCGCGCCGGGGCCAACGTCCTGACTTTC.

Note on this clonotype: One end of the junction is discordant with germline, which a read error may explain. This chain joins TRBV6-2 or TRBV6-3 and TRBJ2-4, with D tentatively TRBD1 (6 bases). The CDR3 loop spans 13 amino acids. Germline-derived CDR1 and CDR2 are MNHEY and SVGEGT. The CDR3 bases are TGTGCCAGCGGAGGACAGTACCTAAACATTCAGTACTTT. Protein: CASGGQYLNIQYF.

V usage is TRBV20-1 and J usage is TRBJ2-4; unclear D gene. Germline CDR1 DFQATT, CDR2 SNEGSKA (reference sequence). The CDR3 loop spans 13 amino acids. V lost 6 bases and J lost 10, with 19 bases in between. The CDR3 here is CSATETSTNIQYF. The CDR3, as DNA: TGCAGTGCGACTGAAACGTCCACAAATATTCAGTACTTC.

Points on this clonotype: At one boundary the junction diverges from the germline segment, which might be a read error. The DNA for the CDR3 is TGCAGCGTTGAGACTAGCACAGGTACGCAGTGTTTT. As protein: CSVETSTGTQCF. The J gene is TRBJ2-3, the V gene TRBV29-1, with TRBD2 matching 7 bases. CDR1 SQVTM and CDR2 ANQGSEA come from the germline V gene. The CDR3 contains 12 residues.

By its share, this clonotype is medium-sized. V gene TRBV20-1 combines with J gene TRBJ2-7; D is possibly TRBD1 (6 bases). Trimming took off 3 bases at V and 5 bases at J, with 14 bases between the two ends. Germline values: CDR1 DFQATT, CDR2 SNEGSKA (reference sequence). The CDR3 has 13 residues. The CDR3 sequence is CSARESRGHEQYF. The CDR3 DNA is TGCAGTGCTAGGGAGAGCAGGGGCCACGAGCAGTACTTC.

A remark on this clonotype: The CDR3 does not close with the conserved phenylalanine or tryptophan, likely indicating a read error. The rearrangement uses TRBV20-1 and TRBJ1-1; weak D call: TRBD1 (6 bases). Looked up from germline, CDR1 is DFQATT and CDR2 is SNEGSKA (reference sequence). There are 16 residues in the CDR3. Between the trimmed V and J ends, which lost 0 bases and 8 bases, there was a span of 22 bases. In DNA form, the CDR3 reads TGCAGTGCTAGAGATCCCCGATCGGGGGCATCCACAGAAGCTTTCTCT. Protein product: CSARDPRSGASTEAFS.

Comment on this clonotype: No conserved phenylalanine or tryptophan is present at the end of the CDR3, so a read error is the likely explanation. The chain's CDR3 is CAISDGVSEAFL. The DNA of the CDR3 is TGCGCCATCAGTGATGGCGTCAGTGAAGCTTTCTTA. The chain combines TRBV10-3 with TRBJ1-1; no reliable D call. CDR3 length: 12 residues. Germline CDR1 is ENHRY and CDR2 is SYGVKD.

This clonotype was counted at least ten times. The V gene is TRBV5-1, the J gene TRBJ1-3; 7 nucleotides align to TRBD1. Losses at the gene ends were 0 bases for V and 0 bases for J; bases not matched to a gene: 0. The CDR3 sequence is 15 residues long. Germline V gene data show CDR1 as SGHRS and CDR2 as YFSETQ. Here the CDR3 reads CASSLGDSSGNTIYF. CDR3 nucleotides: TGCGCCAGCAGCTTGGGGGACAGCTCTGGAAACACCATATATTTT.

This chain's CDR3 is CASTPTGKVYEEYF. CDR3 nucleotide sequence: TGTGCCAGCACTCCGACAGGGAAGGTCTACGAAGAGTACTTC. This chain joins TRBV6-1 and TRBJ2-7, with TRBD1 identical over 7 bases. J lost 11 bases, V lost 7 bases, and 17 bases had no gene match. CDR3 size: 14 residues. CDR1 and CDR2 from the germline V gene are MNHNS and SASEGT.

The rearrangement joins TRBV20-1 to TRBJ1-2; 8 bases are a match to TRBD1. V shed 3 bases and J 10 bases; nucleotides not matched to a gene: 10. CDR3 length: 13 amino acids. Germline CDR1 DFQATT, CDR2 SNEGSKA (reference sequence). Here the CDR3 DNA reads TGCAGTGCTAGTCCCAGGGGGCGGGGTGCCTACACCTTC. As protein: CSASPRGRGAYTF.

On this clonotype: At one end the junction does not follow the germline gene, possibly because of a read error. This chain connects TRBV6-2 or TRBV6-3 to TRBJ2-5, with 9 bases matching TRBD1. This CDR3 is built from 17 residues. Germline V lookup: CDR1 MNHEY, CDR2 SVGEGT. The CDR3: CASSYSFWDRDQGTHYF. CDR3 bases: TGTGCCAGCAGTTACTCCTTTTGGGACAGGGACCAAGGGACCCATTACTTC.

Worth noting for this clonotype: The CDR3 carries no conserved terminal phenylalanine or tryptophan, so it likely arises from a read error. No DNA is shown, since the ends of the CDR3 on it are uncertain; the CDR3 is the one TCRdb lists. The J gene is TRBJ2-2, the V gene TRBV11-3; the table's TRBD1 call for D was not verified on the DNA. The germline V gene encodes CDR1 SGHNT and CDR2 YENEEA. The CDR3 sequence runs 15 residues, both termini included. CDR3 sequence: CASSPRDRKTGELYL.

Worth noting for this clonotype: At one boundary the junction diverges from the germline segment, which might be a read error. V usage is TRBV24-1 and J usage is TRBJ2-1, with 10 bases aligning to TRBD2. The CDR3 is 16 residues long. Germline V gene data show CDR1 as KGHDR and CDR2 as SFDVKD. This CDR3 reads CATSDPGGAGGGEEFF. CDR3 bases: TGTGCCACCAGTGACCCCGGCGGAGCGGGGGGGGGTGAGGAGTTCTTC.

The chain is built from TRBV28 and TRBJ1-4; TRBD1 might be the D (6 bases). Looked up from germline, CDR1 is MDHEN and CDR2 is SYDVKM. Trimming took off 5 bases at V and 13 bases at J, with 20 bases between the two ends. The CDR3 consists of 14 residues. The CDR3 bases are TGTGCCAGCAGTCCATACAGGGTTAGGAGAATACTGTTTTTT. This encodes CASSPYRVRRILFF. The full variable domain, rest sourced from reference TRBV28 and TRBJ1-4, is DVKVTQSSRYLVKRTGEKVFLECVQDMDHENMFWYRQDPGLGLRLIYFSYDVKMKEKGDIPEGYSVSREKKERFSLILESASTNQTSMYLCASSPYRVRRILFFGSGTQLSVL.

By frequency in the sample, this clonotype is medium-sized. The chain's CDR3 is CASSSRPGGANVLTF. The CDR3 DNA reads as TGTGCCAGCAGTTCCCGCCCCGGTGGGGCCAACGTCCTGACTTTC. This chain connects TRBV6-2 or TRBV6-3 to TRBJ2-6; D is uncertain. Germline loops: CDR1 MNHEY, CDR2 SVGEGT. Trimming pared 4 bases from V and 3 bases from J, leaving 10 bases between. CDR3 length: 15 residues.

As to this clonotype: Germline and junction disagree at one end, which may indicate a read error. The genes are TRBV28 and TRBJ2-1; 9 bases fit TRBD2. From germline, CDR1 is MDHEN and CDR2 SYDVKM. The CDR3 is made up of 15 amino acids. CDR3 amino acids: CASRGGSGSLNDQLF. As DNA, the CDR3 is TGTGCCAGCAGGGGGGGTAGCGGGAGTCTCAATGACCAGCTCTTC.

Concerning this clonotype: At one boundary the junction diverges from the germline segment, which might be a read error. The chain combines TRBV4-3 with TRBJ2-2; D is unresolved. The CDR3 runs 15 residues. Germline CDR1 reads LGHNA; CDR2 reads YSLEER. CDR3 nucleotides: TGCGCCAGTAGCCGAGATATTACGAACACCGGGGAGCTGTTTTTT. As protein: CASSRDITNTGELFF.

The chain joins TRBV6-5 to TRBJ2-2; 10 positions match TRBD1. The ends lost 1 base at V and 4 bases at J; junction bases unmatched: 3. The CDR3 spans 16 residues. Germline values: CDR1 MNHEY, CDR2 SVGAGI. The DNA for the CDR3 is TGTGCCAGCAGTTACTTCGGGACAGGGGTCACCGGGGAGCTGTTTTTT. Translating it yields CASSYFGTGVTGELFF.